Below, 8 T cell receptor beta chains from the same sample are listed, as sequenced in a study of liver allograft versus peripheral blood T cells. Study summary: Comparisons were made between T cell receptor repertoires found in transplanted livers and those circulating in recipients' peripheral blood.

From the reads, TCRdb called clonotypes with MiXCR, one entry per CDR3 protein. Found here are 5,000 to 6,500 distinct CDR3 sequences, 16% of them singletons; the top ten hold 45% to 50%. These receptors were taken from a human patient who had a liver transplant. Some T cells may have originated in the graft donor.

Of note for this clonotype: This may be a read error: a much more frequent sequence differs by one nucleotide. The chain uses TRBV6-5 and TRBJ1-1; D ambiguous. CDR3 length: 17 amino acids. Trimming shortened V by 5 bases and J by 0 bases, and 19 bases separated the two germline ends. Germline V gene lookup returns CDR1 MNHEY and CDR2 SVGAGI. CDR3 nucleotides: TGTGCCAGCAGTGAAGCGATGGCGGAGAGTCTGAACACTGAAGCTTTCTTT. Its protein product is CASSEAMAESLNTEAFF.

This clonotype was observed many times. The rearrangement links TRBV9 to TRBJ1-3; possibly TRBD1 for D (6 bases). The germline V gene encodes CDR1 SGDLS and CDR2 YYNGEE. The CDR3 spans 15 residues. V gave up 0 bases and J gave up 1 base, with 8 bases separating them. The CDR3 DNA reads as TGTGCCAGCAGCGTAGTGGGGGCATCTGGAAACACCATATATTTT. This gives the protein CASSVVGASGNTIYF.

This clonotype showed up just a few times. V gene TRBV20-1 combines with J gene TRBJ2-1; D remains unclear. Trimming removed 3 bases from V and 0 bases from J, with 9 bases in between. The CDR3 contains 14 residues. Germline V gene data show CDR1 as DFQATT and CDR2 as SNEGSKA (reference sequence). The CDR3 DNA reads TGCAGTGCTAGTTACTCAAGCTCCTACAATGAGCAGTTCTTC. Translation gives CSASYSSSYNEQFF.

There are many counts of this clonotype. The CDR3 DNA reads as TGTGCCAGTAGTGGGGACTGGCTGAGCTCCTATAATTCACCCCTCCACTTT. This codes for CASSGDWLSSYNSPLHF. This chain joins TRBV19 and TRBJ1-6, with a tentative D call TRBD1 (5 bases). CDR3 length equals 17 residues. Germline lookup yields CDR1 LNHDA and CDR2 SQIVND (reference sequence). V lost 5 bases and J lost 0, with 14 bases in between.

This clonotype was counted at least ten times. V gene TRBV28 combines with J gene TRBJ2-7; maybe TRBD1 (6 bases). Trimming shortened V by 4 bases and J by 3 bases, and 13 bases separated the two germline ends. The CDR3 contains 14 residues. Per germline, CDR1 MDHEN and CDR2 SYDVKM. The CDR3: CASSSPRTVYEQYF. In DNA, the CDR3 is TGTGCCAGCAGTTCCCCTAGGACAGTCTACGAGCAGTACTTC.

The chain joins TRBV9 to TRBJ1-6; no reliable D call. Trimming pared 4 bases from V and 5 bases from J, leaving 10 bases between. The CDR3 spans 14 residues. CDR1 SGDLS and CDR2 YYNGEE come from the germline V gene. The CDR3 here is CASSPKPDNSPLHF. CDR3 bases: TGTGCCAGCAGCCCAAAGCCCGATAATTCACCCCTCCACTTT.

This clonotype was observed at least ten times. The V call is TRBV7-9, the J call TRBJ1-5, with a tentative D call TRBD1 (6 bases). This CDR3 has 16 residues. In germline, CDR1 is SEHNR, CDR2 FQNEAQ (reference sequence). Trimming stripped 0 bases from V and 7 bases from J, with 16 bases between. The CDR3 loop is CASSLAGQGTPQPQHF. In nucleotides, the CDR3 is TGTGCCAGCAGCTTAGCAGGCCAGGGGACTCCACAGCCCCAGCATTTT.

V and J are TRBV28 and TRBJ2-7, with TRBD1 matching 7 bases. CDR1 is MDHEN and CDR2 is SYDVKM in the germline V gene. CDR3 length: 14 amino acids. Germline trimming cut 6 bases from V and 0 bases from J; bases unmatched to any gene: 5. CDR3 sequence: CASRTGTASYEQYF. The CDR3 DNA is TGTGCCAGCAGAACCGGGACAGCCTCCTACGAGCAGTACTTC.